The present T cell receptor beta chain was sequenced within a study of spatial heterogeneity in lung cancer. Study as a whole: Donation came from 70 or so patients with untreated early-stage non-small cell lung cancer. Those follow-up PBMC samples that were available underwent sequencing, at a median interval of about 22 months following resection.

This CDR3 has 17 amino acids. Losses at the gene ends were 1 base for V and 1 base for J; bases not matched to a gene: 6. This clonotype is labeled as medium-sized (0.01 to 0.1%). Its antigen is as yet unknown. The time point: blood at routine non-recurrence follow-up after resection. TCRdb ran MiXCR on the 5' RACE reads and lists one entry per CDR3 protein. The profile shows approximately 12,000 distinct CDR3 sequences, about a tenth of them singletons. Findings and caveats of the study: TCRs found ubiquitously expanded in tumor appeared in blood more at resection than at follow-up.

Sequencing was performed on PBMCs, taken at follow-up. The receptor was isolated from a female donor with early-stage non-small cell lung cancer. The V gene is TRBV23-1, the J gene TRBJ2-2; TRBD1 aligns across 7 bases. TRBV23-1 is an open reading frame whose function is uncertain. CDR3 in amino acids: CASSQCSGTENTGELFF. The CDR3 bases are TGCGCCAGCAGTCAATGTTCCGGGACAGAGAACACCGGGGAGCTGTTTTTT.